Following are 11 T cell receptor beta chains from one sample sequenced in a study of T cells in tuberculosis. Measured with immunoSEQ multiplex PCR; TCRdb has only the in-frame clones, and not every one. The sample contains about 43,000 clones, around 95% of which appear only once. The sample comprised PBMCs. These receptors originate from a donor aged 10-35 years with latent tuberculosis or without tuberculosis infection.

CDR3 residues: CASSDSDRGSPLHF. As DNA, the CDR3 is TGTGCCAGCAGTGATTCGGACAGGGGTTCACCCCTCCACTTT. The rearrangement joins TRBV6-4 to TRBJ1-6; 9 bases match TRBD1. Germline CDR1 reads MRHNA; CDR2 reads SNTAGT. This CDR3 spans 14 amino acids. V was pared by 3 bases and J by 9 bases, with 3 bases of the junction left unmatched.

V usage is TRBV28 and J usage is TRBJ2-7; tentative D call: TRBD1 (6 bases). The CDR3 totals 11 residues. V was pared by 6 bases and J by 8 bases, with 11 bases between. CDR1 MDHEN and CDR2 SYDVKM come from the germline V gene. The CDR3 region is CASRETGQQYF. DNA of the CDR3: TGTGCCAGCAGAGAGACAGGTCAGCAGTACTTC.

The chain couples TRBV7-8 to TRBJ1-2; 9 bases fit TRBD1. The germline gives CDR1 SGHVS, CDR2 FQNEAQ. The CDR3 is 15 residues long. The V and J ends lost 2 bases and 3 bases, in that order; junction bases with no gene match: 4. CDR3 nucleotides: TGTGCCAGCAGCTTAAGGACAGGGGCCGACTATGGCTACACCTTC. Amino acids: CASSLRTGADYGYTF.

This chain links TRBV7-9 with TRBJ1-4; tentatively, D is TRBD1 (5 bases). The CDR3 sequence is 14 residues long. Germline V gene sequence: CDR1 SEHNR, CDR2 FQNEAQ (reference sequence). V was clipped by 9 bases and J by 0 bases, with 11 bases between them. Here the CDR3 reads CASEDSATNEKLFF. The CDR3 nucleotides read TGTGCCAGTGAAGACAGCGCAACTAATGAAAAACTGTTTTTT.

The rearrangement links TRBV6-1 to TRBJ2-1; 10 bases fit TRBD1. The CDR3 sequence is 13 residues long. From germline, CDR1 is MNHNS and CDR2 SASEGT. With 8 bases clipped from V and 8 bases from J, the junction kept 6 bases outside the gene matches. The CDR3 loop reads CASRGQGKDEQFF. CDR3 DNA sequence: TGTGCCAGCCGGGGACAGGGGAAGGATGAGCAGTTCTTC.

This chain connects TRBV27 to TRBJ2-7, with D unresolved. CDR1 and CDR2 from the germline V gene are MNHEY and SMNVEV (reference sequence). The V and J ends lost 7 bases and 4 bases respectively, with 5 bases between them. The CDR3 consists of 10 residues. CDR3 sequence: CASNLYEQYF. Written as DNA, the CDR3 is TGTGCCAGCAACTTATACGAGCAGTACTTC.

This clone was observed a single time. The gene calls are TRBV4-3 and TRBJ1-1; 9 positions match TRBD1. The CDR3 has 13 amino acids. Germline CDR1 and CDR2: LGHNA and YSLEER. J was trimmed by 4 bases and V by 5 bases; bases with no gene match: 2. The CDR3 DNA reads TGCGCCAGCAGCTCGGGACAGGGCACTGAAGCTTTCTTT. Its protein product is CASSSGQGTEAFF.

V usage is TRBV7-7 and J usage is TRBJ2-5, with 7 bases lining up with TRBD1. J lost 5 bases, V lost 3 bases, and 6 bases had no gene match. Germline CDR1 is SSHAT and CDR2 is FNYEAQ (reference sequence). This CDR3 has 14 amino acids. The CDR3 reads CASSLQGVGETQYF. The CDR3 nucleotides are TGTGCCAGCAGCTTGCAGGGGGTGGGGGAGACCCAGTACTTC.

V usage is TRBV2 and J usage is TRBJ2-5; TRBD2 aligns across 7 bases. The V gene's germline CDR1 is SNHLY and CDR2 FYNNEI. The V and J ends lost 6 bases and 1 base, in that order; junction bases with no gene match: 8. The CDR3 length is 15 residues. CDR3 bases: TGTGCCAGCAGACTCCCGGGGAGGGGCCAAGAGACCCAGTACTTC. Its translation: CASRLPGRGQETQYF. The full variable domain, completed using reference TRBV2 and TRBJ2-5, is EPEVTQTPSHQVTQMGQEVILRCVPISNHLYFYWYRQILGQKVEFLVSFYNNEISEKSEIFDDQFSVERPDGSNFTLKIRSTKLEDSAMYFCASRLPGRGQETQYFGPGTRLLVL.

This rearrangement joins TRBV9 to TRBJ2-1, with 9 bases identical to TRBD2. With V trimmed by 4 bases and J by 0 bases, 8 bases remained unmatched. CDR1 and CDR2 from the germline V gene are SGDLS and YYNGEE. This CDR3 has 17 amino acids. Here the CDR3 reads CASSRQSGGSSYNEQFF. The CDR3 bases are TGTGCCAGCAGCCGACAAAGCGGGGGGAGCTCCTACAATGAGCAGTTCTTC.

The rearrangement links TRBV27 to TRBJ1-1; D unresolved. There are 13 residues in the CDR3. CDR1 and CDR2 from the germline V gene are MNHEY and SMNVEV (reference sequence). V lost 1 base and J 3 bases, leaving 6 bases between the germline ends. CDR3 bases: TGTGCCAGCAGTTTATTAGTGGACACTGAAGCTTTCTTT. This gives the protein CASSLLVDTEAFF.